Listed here are 4 T cell receptor beta chains from one sample, sequenced in a study of shared clonotypes between healthy human individuals. Data came from immunoSEQ multiplex PCR; TCRdb stores just in-frame clones and leaves some out. The table has about half a million clones, roughly 77% seen once; the top ten hold roughly 13%. The specimen was PBMCs. The source of these receptors is a woman aged 35 to 49 in good health. Some clones in this sample may be carry-over from other donors' samples.

The rearrangement uses TRBV7-6 and TRBJ2-7, with 8 bases identical to TRBD2. CDR1 is SGHVS, CDR2 FNYEAQ, per germline. V shed 5 bases, J shed 3 bases, and the junction held 3 bases outside the gene matches. This CDR3 contains 13 residues. CDR3 in DNA: TGTGCCAGCAGCCCCCGGGGGGGCTACGAGCAGTACTTC. It translates to CASSPRGGYEQYF.

The table lists this clone with a few counts. The rearrangement uses TRBV6-1 and TRBJ1-2, with D unresolved. The CDR3 has 14 amino acids. CDR1 and CDR2 from the germline V gene are MNHNS and SASEGT. V was pared by 1 base and J by 0 bases, with 6 bases between. The CDR3 protein is CASSEDPANYGYTF. The CDR3 DNA reads TGTGCCAGCAGTGAAGACCCCGCTAACTATGGCTACACCTTC.

Only a few counts were recorded for this clone. The rearrangement uses TRBV14 and TRBJ2-5, with D hard to call. This CDR3 is 16 amino acids long. Germline values: CDR1 SGHDN, CDR2 FVKESK. V was trimmed by 1 base and J by 4 bases, leaving 16 bases between them. The CDR3 DNA is TGTGCCAGCAGCCAAGGCGTCACCCGATCGGGAGAGACCCAGTACTTC. It encodes CASSQGVTRSGETQYF.

This chain uses TRBV5-1 with TRBJ1-1; the D is unclear. V lost 4 bases and J 1 base, leaving 11 bases between the germline ends. Germline CDR1 is SGHRS and CDR2 is YFSETQ. The CDR3 length is 14 residues. The CDR3 spells CASSRKDGNTEAFF. CDR3 coding DNA: TGCGCCAGCAGCAGAAAGGACGGGAACACTGAAGCTTTCTTT.